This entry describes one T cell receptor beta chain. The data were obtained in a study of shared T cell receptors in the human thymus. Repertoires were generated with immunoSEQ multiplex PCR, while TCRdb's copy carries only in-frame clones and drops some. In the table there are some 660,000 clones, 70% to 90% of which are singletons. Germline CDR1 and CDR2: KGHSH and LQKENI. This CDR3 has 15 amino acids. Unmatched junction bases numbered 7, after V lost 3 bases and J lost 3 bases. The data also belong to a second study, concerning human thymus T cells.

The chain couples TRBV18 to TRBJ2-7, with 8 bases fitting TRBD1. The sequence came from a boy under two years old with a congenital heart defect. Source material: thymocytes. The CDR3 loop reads CASSPNGTGDYEQYF. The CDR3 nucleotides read TGTGCCAGCTCACCTAACGGGACAGGAGACTACGAGCAGTACTTC.